The source of this TCR beta chain is a study of shared clonotypes between healthy human individuals. Study-level background: The cohort had two women and a few men, ages 18 to 49.

CDR1 is MNHEY, CDR2 SVGAGI, per germline. This CDR3 has 13 amino acids. V was shortened by 0 bases and J by 3 bases, with 2 bases between the two germline ends. Profiled with immunoSEQ multiplex PCR; TCRdb holds only in-frame clones, not every one. This sample has 2 million to 2.5 million clones, with approximately 95% found just once. This chain joins TRBV6-5 and TRBJ2-2; no clear D. This clonotype was sampled from a man between 18 and 29 years old in good health. Some clones in this sample may be carry-over from other donors' samples. Sequencing was done on a sample of naive CD4+ T cells from PBMCs. The subset is: CD45RA+ positively selected. Here the CDR3 reads CASSYSYTGELFF. The DNA of the CDR3 is TGTGCCAGCAGTTACTCGTACACCGGGGAGCTGTTTTTT.